This note documents a single T cell receptor (beta chain) sequence. Its antigen remains unidentified. CDR1 SGHDT and CDR2 YYEEEE come from the germline V gene. The CDR3 is 16 residues long. V dropped 3 bases and J dropped 2 bases, with 15 bases sitting between them. The data derive from a study of long-term antiretroviral therapy in people with HIV. Study-wide points: Despite increasing after ART, diversity remained lower than that of transplant donor controls. Before ART, certain clones expanded, and these dominated the repertoire at all time points. Blood obtained between the mid-2000s and the late 2010s may reflect older ART regimens. In HIV, the repertoires covered a tighter span of CDR3 lengths than in controls.

An immunoSEQ assay, version v3.0, was performed at survey level. Sequencing used immunoSEQ multiplex PCR; TCRdb keeps in-frame clones, though not all of them. The table records some 45,000 clones, about nine tenths of them present only once. Specimen: unsorted PBMCs, collected 0.1 years before starting antiretroviral therapy. The J gene is TRBJ1-5, the V gene TRBV5-6; D possibly corresponds to TRBD1 (6 bases). The TCR comes from a woman aged 45-65 years with HIV. Here the CDR3 reads CASSSQRGGGNQPQHF. DNA for the CDR3: TGTGCCAGCAGCTCACAAAGGGGGGGTGGCAATCAGCCCCAGCATTTT.